The rows below give T cell receptor beta chains drawn from one sample of a study of cytomegalovirus exposure and HLA in healthy donors. Sequenced by immunoSEQ multiplex PCR; TCRdb stores in-frame clones only, minus some. The sample consists of approximately 72,000 clones, about 66% of them appearing once. Sequencing was carried out using PBMCs. These receptors were collected from a man aged 35 to 55 in good health and CMV-seropositive. Each CDR3 is given with its conserved first and last residue. D genes are given only for firm matches. Clone size is given for some rows only: seen once, a few or many times, or a class if the clone is expanded.

V gene,D gene,clone size,J gene,CDR3 protein,CDR3 DNA
TRBV6-5,TRBD1,.,TRBJ1-1,CASREQGQLEAFF,TGTGCCAGCAGGGAACAGGGACAGCTTGAAGCTTTCTTT
TRBV27,.,.,TRBJ1-1,CASSPGLGTEAFF,TGTGCCAGCAGTCCAGGGTTGGGCACTGAAGCTTTCTTT
TRBV4-3,TRBD1,few,TRBJ1-1,CASSQGQGSPNTEAFF,TGCGCCAGCAGCCAGGGACAGGGGAGCCCGAACACTGAAGCTTTCTTT
TRBV10-1,TRBD1,.,TRBJ2-1,CALPGQVKQFF,TGCGCCCTTCCGGGACAGGTTAAGCAGTTCTTC
TRBV5-1,.,.,TRBJ2-3,CASSLGTGTDTQYF,TGCGCCAGCAGCTTGGGGACGGGGACAGATACGCAGTATTTT
TRBV5-6,.,.,TRBJ1-5,CASSLGALGNQPQHF,TGTGCCAGCAGCTTGGGCGCGCTTGGCAATCAGCCCCAGCATTTT
TRBV2,.,few,TRBJ1-1,CASTPRVAAYTEAFF,TGTGCCAGCACCCCCCGGGTGGCAGCTTACACTGAAGCTTTCTTT
TRBV9,.,.,TRBJ1-6,CASSGRPNSPLHF,TGTGCCAGCAGCGGGCGGCCTAATTCACCCCTCCACTTT
TRBV25-1,.,.,TRBJ1-2,CASSEWGGEHTNYGYTF,TGTGCCAGCAGTGAATGGGGAGGTGAACACACCAACTATGGCTACACCTTC
TRBV2,TRBD2,.,TRBJ2-3,CASSVYPYRGGETDTQYF,TGTGCCAGCAGCGTCTACCCCTATCGCGGGGGGGAGACAGATACGCAGTATTTT
TRBV7-2,TRBD1,.,TRBJ2-7,CASSRRTGGNYEQYF,TGTGCCAGCAGCCGAAGGACAGGGGGCAACTACGAGCAGTACTTC
TRBV5-1,.,.,TRBJ2-3,CASSLVRGAADTQYF,TGCGCCAGCAGCTTGGTTCGGGGGGCCGCAGATACGCAGTATTTT
TRBV30,.,.,TRBJ2-7,CAWSVILGGYEQYF,TGTGCCTGGAGTGTGATATTGGGGGGATACGAGCAGTACTTC
TRBV30,.,.,TRBJ2-3,CAWGRGPDTQYF,TGTGCCTGGGGAAGGGGCCCAGATACGCAGTATTTT
TRBV28,.,.,TRBJ1-5,CASSPSGTFLSAQHF,TGTGCCAGCAGCCCTTCCGGGACATTTTTATCGGCCCAGCATTTT
TRBV28,.,few,TRBJ1-5,CASSWVGNQRQHF,TGTGCCAGCAGTTGGGTCGGCAATCAGCGCCAGCATTTT
TRBV27,.,.,TRBJ1-2,CASSTIRGANNYGYTF,TGTGCCAGCAGTACAATTCGGGGGGCGAATAACTATGGCTACACCTTC
TRBV7-3,TRBD2,.,TRBJ2-3,CASSFTGGSTDTQYF,TGTGCCAGCAGCTTTACCGGGGGGTCCACAGATACGCAGTATTTT
TRBV11-2,.,.,TRBJ1-1,CASSLDLGRETFF,TGTGCCAGCAGCTTAGATTTGGGGAGGGAGACTTTCTTT